The clone carrying this TCR beta chain was recorded at least ten times. It was genomic DNA that served as the template for profiling TCR beta VDJ and CDR3. TCRdb passed the reads through MiXCR, listing each CDR3 protein once. The sample records roughly 130,000 distinct CDR3 sequences, about half being singletons. The sample originates from a study of CD8+CD57+ T cells in acquired aplastic anemia. The specimen sequenced was sorted CD4+, CD8+, or CD8+CD57+ T cells (not recorded which) from PBMCs. This TCR came from a human donor in good health, serving as a control.

The DNA for the CDR3 is TGTGCCAGTAGCTGGACACCGTATAGCAATCAGCCCCAGCATTTT. Protein sequence: CASSWTPYSNQPQHF. This rearrangement joins TRBV19 to TRBJ1-5; perhaps TRBD1 as D (5 bases). V was trimmed by 6 bases and J by 0 bases, leaving 12 bases between them. CDR1 and CDR2 from the germline V gene are LNHDA and SQIVND (reference sequence). This CDR3 contains 15 residues.